Shown below are 15 T cell receptor beta chains from a single sample sequenced in a study of T cells in tumors after PD-1 blockade. The method was immunoSEQ multiplex PCR; TCRdb's version includes in-frame clones alone and lacks a portion of them. This sample yields about 3,900 clones, of which 65% to 75% are seen a single time; roughly a fifth belongs to the top ten. The starting material was tumor tissue, obtained before anti-PD-1 treatment. Source of these receptors: a human donor with basal cell carcinoma.

This chain links TRBV9 with TRBJ2-3; D is undetermined. CDR3 size: 14 residues. Germline V gene sequence: CDR1 SGDLS, CDR2 YYNGEE. V was shortened by 4 bases and J by 0 bases, with 9 bases between the two germline ends. The CDR3 region is CASSPVGSTDTQYF. Written as DNA, the CDR3 is TGTGCCAGCAGCCCGGTGGGGAGCACAGATACGCAGTATTTT. The full variable domain, completed using reference TRBV9 and TRBJ2-3, is DSGVTQTPKHLITATGQRVTLRCSPRSGDLSVYWYQQSLDQGLQFLIQYYNGEERAKGNILERFSAQQFPDLHSELNLSSLELGDSALYFCASSPVGSTDTQYFGPGTRLTVL.

The chain has TRBV19 and TRBJ2-3; D may match TRBD1 or TRBD2 (5 bases each). Germline V gives CDR1 LNHDA, CDR2 SQIVND (reference sequence). There are 13 residues in the CDR3. CDR3 sequence: CASEGMSTDTQYF. The CDR3 region has the DNA TGTGCAAGTGAGGGGATGAGCACAGATACGCAGTATTTT.

This chain uses TRBV2 with TRBJ1-6, with unresolved D. Germline CDR1 and CDR2: SNHLY and FYNNEI. Trimming removed 1 base from V and 0 bases from J, with 7 bases in between. This CDR3 spans 16 amino acids. CDR3 amino acids: CASSEVSSSYNSPLHF. The CDR3 nucleotides are TGTGCCAGCAGTGAAGTCAGCAGCTCCTATAATTCACCCCTCCACTTT. Full variable domain (remainder filled in from reference TRBV2 and TRBJ1-6): EPEVTQTPSHQVTQMGQEVILRCVPISNHLYFYWYRQILGQKVEFLVSFYNNEISEKSEIFDDQFSVERPDGSNFTLKIRSTKLEDSAMYFCASSEVSSSYNSPLHFGNGTRLTVT.

This clone was seen a single time. This rearrangement joins TRBV7-9 to TRBJ2-3, with 8 bases lining up with TRBD1. V lost 5 bases and J lost 3; bases outside the gene matches: 4. Germline V lookup: CDR1 SEHNR, CDR2 FQNEAQ (reference sequence). The CDR3 is 14 amino acids. The CDR3 nucleotides read TGTGCCAGCAGCCCCAGACAGGGGACAGATACGCAGTATTTT. Protein sequence: CASSPRQGTDTQYF.

This chain links TRBV18 with TRBJ2-7, with 9 bases that match TRBD1. CDR1 and CDR2 from the germline V gene are KGHSH and LQKENI. CDR3 size: 15 residues. V gave up 5 bases and J gave up 1 base; unmatched junction bases: 6. In DNA form, the CDR3 reads TGTGCCAGCTCAGAAACAGGGGGCCTTTCCTACGAGCAGTACTTC. It specifies CASSETGGLSYEQYF.

J is TRBJ2-5 and V is TRBV27; 7 bases are a match to TRBD1. J was trimmed by 3 bases and V by 4 bases; bases with no gene match: 17. Germline V gene sequence: CDR1 MNHEY, CDR2 SMNVEV (reference sequence). The CDR3 runs to 18 residues. CDR3 in amino acids: CASSSIAREGGLKETQYF. CDR3 DNA: TGTGCCAGCAGTTCCATCGCCCGGGAAGGGGGCTTAAAAGAGACCCAGTACTTC.

About this clone itself: The junction and the germline gene differ at one end; a read error may be behind it. J is TRBJ2-7 and V is TRBV5-6; TRBD2 agrees at 10 bases. The CDR3 is 16 residues long. The germline V gene encodes CDR1 SGHDT and CDR2 YYEEEE. This CDR3 is CASRGGGGLAAYEQYF. As DNA, the CDR3 is TGCGCCAGCCGCGGGGGGGGCGGACTAGCGGCCTACGAGCAGTACTTC.

The rearrangement uses TRBV4-2 and TRBJ1-1, with 7 bases matching TRBD1. The CDR3 extends over 16 amino acids. Germline CDR1 is LGHNA and CDR2 is YNFKEQ. Trimming removed 4 bases from V and 0 bases from J; junction bases left unmatched: 8. CDR3 in amino acids: CASSPGQLELNTEAFF. For the CDR3, the DNA is TGTGCCAGCAGCCCGGGACAGCTAGAATTGAACACTGAAGCTTTCTTT.

The V gene is TRBV9, the J gene TRBJ2-1; D is perhaps TRBD1 (6 bases). The CDR3 sequence is 15 residues long. V was trimmed by 0 bases and J by 4 bases, leaving 11 bases between them. Germline CDR1 SGDLS, CDR2 YYNGEE. For the CDR3, the DNA is TGTGCCAGCAGCGTAGAGGGGGATCTTTACAATGAGCAGTTCTTC. This codes for CASSVEGDLYNEQFF.

The chain recombines TRBV18 with TRBJ2-3; 8 positions agree with TRBD2. The V gene's germline CDR1 is KGHSH and CDR2 LQKENI. V dropped 4 bases and J dropped 6; count of bases not matched to a gene: 9. The CDR3 covers 15 residues. Here the CDR3 reads CASSLSSGWLDTQYF. CDR3 coding DNA: TGTGCCAGCTCACTTTCTAGCGGGTGGTTGGATACGCAGTATTTT.

The rearrangement uses TRBV5-1 and TRBJ2-7; no definite D call. The CDR3 loop spans 12 amino acids. Between the trimmed V and J ends, which lost 9 bases and 0 bases, there was a span of 10 bases. The germline V gene has CDR1 SGHRS and CDR2 YFSETQ. CDR3: CATGRSSYEQYF. The CDR3 region has the DNA TGCGCCACCGGACGGAGCTCCTACGAGCAGTACTTC.

This clone is deemed large. This chain connects TRBV18 to TRBJ1-2; maybe TRBD1 (5 bases). Germline-derived CDR1 and CDR2 are KGHSH and LQKENI. V was trimmed by 2 bases and J by 4 bases, leaving 11 bases between them. The CDR3 consists of 14 residues. This CDR3 is CASSPKTGTYGYTF. Written as DNA, the CDR3 is TGTGCCAGCTCACCAAAGACCGGGACCTATGGCTACACCTTC.

J is TRBJ2-2 and V is TRBV19; 9 nucleotides align to TRBD1. V lost 7 bases, J lost 11 bases, and 8 bases stayed unmatched. This CDR3 comprises 13 residues. Germline CDR1 LNHDA, CDR2 SQIVND (reference sequence). The chain's CDR3 is CASMGTGRAELFF. The CDR3 DNA reads TGTGCCAGTATGGGGACAGGGAGGGCTGAGCTGTTTTTT.

This clone was found once. J is TRBJ2-7 and V is TRBV28; the match to TRBD2 covers 8 bases. The CDR3 loop spans 15 amino acids. Germline V gene sequence: CDR1 MDHEN, CDR2 SYDVKM. V shed 7 bases, J shed 1 base, and the junction held 9 bases outside the gene matches. This CDR3 reads CASTDSSGLSYEQYF. In DNA form, the CDR3 reads TGTGCCAGCACTGACTCTAGCGGGCTGTCCTACGAGCAGTACTTC.

This clone turned up a few times. The V and J genes are TRBV5-4 and TRBJ2-7, with D possibly matching TRBD2 (5 bases). This CDR3 contains 14 residues. CDR1 is SGHNT and CDR2 is YYREEE in the germline V gene (reference sequence). V was shortened by 3 bases and J by 7 bases, with 17 bases between the two germline ends. The CDR3 protein is CASSSTAGVGEQYF. DNA of the CDR3: TGTGCCAGCAGCTCGACGGCCGGGGTGGGGGAGCAGTACTTC.